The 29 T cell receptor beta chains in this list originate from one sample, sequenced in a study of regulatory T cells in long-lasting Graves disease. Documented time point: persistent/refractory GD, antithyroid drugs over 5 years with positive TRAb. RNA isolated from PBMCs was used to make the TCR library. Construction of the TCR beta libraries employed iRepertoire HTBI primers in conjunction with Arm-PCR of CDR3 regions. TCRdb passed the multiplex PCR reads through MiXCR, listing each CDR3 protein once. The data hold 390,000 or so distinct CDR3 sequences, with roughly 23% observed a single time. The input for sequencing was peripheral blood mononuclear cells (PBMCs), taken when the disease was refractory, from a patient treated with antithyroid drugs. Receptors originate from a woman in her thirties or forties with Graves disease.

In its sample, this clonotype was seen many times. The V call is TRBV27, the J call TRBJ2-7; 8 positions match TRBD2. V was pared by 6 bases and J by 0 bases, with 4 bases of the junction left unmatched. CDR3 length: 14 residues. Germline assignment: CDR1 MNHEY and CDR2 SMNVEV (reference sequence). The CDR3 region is CASSLAGTSYEQYF. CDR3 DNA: TGTGCCAGCAGCTTAGCGGGGACCTCCTACGAGCAGTACTTC.

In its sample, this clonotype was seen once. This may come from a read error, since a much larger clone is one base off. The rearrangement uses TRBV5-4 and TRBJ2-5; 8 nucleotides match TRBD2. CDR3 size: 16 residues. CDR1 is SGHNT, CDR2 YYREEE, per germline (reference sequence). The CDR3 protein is CASGLSGGPPGETQYF. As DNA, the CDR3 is TGTGCCAGCGGCTTATCGGGAGGGCCCCCAGGAGAGACCCAGTACTTC.

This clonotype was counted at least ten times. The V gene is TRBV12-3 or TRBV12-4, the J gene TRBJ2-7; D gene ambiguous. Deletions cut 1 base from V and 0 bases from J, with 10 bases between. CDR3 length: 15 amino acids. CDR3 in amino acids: CASSLGVSSSYEQYF. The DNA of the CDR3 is TGTGCCAGCAGTTTAGGGGTCTCCAGCTCCTACGAGCAGTACTTC.

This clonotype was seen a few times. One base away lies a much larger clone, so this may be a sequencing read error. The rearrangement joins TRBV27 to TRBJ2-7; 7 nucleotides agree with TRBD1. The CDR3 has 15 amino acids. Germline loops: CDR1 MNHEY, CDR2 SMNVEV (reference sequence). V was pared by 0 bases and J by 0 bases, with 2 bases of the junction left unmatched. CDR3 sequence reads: CASSLSRDSSYEQYF. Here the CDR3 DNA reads TGTGCCAGCAGTTTATCCCGGGACAGCTCCTACGAGCAGTACTTC.

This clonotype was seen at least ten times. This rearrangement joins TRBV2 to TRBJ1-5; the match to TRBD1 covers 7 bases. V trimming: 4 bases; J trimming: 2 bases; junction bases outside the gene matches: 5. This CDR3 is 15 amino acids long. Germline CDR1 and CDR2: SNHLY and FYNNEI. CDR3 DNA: TGTGCCAGCAGTGGCCCGACAGGGCGCAATCAGCCCCAGCATTTT. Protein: CASSGPTGRNQPQHF.

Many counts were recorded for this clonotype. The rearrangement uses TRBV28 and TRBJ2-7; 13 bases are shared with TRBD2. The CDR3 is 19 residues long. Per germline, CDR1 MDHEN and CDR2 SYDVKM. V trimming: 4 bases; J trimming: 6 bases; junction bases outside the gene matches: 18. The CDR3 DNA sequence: TGTGCCAGCAGTTCGCGTGGCCCATGGACTAGCGGGAGTCTACCCGAGCAGTACTTC. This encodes CASSSRGPWTSGSLPEQYF.

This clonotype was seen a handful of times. The CDR3 coding sequence is TGTGCCTTAGGACAGGATTCTGGTCAGCCCCAGCATTTT. Translating it yields CALGQDSGQPQHF. This rearrangement joins TRBV30 to TRBJ1-5; TRBD1 matches 7 bases. CDR1 is GTSNPN, CDR2 SVGIG, per germline (reference sequence). The CDR3 is 13 amino acids. Trimming at V came to 7 bases and at J to 6 bases, leaving 9 bases not matched to a gene.

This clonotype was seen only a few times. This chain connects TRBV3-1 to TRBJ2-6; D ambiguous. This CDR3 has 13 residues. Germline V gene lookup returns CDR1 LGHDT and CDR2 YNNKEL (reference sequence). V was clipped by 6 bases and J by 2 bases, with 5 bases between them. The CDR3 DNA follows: TGTGCCAGCAGGCGCGCTGGGGCCAACGTCCTGACTTTC. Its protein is CASRRAGANVLTF.

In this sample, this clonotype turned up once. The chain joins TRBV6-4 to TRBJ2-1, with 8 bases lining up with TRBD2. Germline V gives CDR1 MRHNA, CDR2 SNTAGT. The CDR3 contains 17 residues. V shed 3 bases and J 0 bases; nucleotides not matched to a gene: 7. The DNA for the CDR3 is TGTGCCAGCAGTGAGGGGAGCGGGAGTATCTCCTACAATGAGCAGTTCTTC. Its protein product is CASSEGSGSISYNEQFF.

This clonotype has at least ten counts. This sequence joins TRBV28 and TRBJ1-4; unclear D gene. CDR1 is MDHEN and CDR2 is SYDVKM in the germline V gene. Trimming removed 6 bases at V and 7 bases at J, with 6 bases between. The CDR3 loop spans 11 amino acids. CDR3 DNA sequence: TGTGCCAGCAGAACGAGTGAAAAACTGTTTTTT. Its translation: CASRTSEKLFF.

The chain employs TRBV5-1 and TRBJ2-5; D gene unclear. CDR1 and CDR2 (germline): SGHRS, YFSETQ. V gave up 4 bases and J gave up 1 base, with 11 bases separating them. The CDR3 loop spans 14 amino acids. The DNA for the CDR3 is TGCGCCAGCAGCATCCAGCCGACCCAAGAGACCCAGTACTTC. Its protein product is CASSIQPTQETQYF. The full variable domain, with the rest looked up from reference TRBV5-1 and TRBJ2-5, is KAGVTQTPRYLIKTRGQQVTLSCSPISGHRSVSWYQQTPGQGLQFLFEYFSETQRNKGNFPGRFSGRQFSNSRSEMNVSTLELGDSALYLCASSIQPTQETQYFGPGTRLLVL.

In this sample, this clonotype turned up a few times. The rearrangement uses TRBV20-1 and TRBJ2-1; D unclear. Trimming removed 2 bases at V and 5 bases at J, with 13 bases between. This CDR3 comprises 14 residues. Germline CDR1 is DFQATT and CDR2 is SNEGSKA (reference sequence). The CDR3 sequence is CSARRQVIHNEQFF. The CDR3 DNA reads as TGCAGTGCTAGACGCCAGGTCATCCACAATGAGCAGTTCTTC.

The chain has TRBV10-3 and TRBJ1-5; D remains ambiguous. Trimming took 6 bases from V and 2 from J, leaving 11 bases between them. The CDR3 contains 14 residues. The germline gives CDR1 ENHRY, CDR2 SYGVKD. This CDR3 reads CAIRAEIGNQPQHF. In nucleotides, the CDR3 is TGTGCCATCAGGGCAGAGATTGGCAATCAGCCCCAGCATTTT.

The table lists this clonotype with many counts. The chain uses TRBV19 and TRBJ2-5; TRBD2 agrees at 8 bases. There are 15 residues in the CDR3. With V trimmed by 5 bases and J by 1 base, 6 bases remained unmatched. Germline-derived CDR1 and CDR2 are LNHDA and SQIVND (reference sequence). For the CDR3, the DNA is TGTGCCAGTAGTTGGGGAACTAGCGGCCAAGAGACCCAGTACTTC. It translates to CASSWGTSGQETQYF. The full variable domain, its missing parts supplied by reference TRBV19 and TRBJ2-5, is DGGITQSPKYLFRKEGQNVTLSCEQNLNHDAMYWYRQDPGQGLRLIYYSQIVNDFQKGDIAEGYSVSREKKESFPLTVTSAQKNPTAFYLCASSWGTSGQETQYFGPGTRLLVL.

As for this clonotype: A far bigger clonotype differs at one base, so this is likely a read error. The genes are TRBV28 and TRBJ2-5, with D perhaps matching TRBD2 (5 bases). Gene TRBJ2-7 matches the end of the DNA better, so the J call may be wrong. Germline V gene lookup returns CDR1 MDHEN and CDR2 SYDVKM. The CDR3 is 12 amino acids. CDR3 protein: CASSFLASEQYF. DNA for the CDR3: TGTGCCAGCAGTTTCCTAGCCTCCGAGCAGTACTTC.

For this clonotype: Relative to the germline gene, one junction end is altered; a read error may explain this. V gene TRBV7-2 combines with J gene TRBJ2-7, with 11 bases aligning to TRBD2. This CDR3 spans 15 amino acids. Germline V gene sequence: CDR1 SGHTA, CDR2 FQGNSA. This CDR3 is CASSLAGGSTYEQYF. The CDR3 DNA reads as TGTGCCAGCAGCCTAGCGGGAGGTTCCACCTACGAGCAGTACTTC.

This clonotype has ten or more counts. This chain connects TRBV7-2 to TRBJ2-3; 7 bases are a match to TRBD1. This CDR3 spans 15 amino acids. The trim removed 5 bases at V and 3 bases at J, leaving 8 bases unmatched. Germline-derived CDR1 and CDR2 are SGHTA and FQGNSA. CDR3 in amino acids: CASSDEGGATDTQYF. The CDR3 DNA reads TGTGCCAGCAGCGACGAAGGGGGCGCAACAGATACGCAGTATTTT.

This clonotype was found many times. CDR3 in DNA: TGTGCCAGCAGCGTGTTCGAGGCCAACGTCCTGACTTTC. Translation gives CASSVFEANVLTF. The chain combines TRBV5-5 with TRBJ2-6; D call uncertain. In germline, CDR1 is SGHKS, CDR2 YYEKEE (reference sequence). The CDR3 runs to 13 residues. V lost 4 bases and J lost 6, with 8 bases in between.

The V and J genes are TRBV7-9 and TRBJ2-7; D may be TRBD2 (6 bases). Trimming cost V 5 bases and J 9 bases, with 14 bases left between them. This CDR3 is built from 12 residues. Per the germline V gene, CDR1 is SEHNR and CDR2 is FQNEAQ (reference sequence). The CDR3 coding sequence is TGTGCCAGCAGCACCGGCGGAGGGACGCAGTACTTC. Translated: CASSTGGGTQYF. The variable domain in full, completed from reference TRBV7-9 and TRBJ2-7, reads DTGVSQNPRHKITKRGQNVTFRCDPISEHNRLYWYRQTLGQGPEFLTYFQNEAQLEKSRLLSDRFSAERPKGSFSTLEIQRTEQGDSAMYLCASSTGGGTQYFGPGTRLTVT.

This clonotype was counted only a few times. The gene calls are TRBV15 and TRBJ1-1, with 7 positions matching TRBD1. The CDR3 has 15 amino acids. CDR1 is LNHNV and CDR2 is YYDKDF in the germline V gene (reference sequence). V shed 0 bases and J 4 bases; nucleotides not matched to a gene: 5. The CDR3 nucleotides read TGTGCCACCAGCAGAGAGGGCAGGGGGGCCACTGAAGCTTTCTTT. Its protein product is CATSREGRGATEAFF.

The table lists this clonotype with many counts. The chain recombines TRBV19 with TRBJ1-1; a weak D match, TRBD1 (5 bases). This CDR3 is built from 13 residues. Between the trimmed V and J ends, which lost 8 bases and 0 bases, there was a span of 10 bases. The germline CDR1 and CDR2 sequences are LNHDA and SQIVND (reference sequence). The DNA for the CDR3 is TGTGCCAGTTTGCGGGGGATGAACACTGAAGCTTTCTTT. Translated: CASLRGMNTEAFF.

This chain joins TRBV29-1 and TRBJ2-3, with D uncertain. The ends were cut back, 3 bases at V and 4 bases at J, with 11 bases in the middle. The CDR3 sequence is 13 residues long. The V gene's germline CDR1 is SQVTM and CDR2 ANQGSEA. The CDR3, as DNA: TGCAGCGTTGAGGTTGGATCGGCAGATACGCAGTATTTT. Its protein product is CSVEVGSADTQYF.

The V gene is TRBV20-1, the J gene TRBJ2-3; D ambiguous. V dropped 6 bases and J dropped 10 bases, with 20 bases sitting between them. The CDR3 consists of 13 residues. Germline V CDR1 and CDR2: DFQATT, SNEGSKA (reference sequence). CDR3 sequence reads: CSAPVGSPAAQYF. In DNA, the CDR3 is TGCAGTGCCCCTGTGGGTTCCCCGGCCGCGCAGTATTTT.

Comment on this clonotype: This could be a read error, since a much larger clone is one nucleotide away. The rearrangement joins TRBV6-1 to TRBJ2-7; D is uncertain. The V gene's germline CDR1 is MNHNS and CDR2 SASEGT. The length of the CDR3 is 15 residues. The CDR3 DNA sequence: TGTGCCAGCAGTGGACTTTGGGGAAGCTCCTCCGAGCAGTACTTC. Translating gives CASSGLWGSSSEQYF.

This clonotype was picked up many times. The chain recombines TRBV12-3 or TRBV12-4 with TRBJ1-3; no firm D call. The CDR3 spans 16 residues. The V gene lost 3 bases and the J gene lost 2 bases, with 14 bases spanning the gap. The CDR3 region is CASSFQARLPGNTIYF. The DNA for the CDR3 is TGTGCCAGCAGTTTCCAGGCCAGACTGCCTGGAAACACCATATATTTT.

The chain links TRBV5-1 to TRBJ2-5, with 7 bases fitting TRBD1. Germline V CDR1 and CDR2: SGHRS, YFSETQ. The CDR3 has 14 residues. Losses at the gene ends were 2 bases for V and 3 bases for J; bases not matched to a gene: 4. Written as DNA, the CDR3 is TGCGCCAGCAGCTTCGAGGGGACAGAAGAGACCCAGTACTTC. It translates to CASSFEGTEETQYF. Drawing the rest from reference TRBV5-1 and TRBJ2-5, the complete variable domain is KAGVTQTPRYLIKTRGQQVTLSCSPISGHRSVSWYQQTPGQGLQFLFEYFSETQRNKGNFPGRFSGRQFSNSRSEMNVSTLELGDSALYLCASSFEGTEETQYFGPGTRLLVL.

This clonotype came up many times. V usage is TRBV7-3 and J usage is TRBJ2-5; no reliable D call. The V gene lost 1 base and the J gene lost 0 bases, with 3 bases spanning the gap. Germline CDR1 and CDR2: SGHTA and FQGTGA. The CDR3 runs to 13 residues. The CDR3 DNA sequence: TGTGCCAGCAGCTTAATGAACCAAGAGACCCAGTACTTC. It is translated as CASSLMNQETQYF.

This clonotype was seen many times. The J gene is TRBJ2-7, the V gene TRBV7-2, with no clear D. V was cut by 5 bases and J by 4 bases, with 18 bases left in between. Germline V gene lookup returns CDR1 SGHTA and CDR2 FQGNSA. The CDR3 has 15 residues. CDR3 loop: CASSQQPALIYEQYF. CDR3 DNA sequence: TGTGCCAGCAGCCAACAACCGGCCCTAATTTACGAGCAGTACTTC.

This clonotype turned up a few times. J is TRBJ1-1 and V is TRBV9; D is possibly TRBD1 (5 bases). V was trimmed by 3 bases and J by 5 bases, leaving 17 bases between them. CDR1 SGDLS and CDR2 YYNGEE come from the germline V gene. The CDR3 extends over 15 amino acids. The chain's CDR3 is CASSEHGAAGTEAFF. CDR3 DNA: TGTGCCAGCAGCGAACATGGGGCTGCGGGAACTGAAGCTTTCTTT.